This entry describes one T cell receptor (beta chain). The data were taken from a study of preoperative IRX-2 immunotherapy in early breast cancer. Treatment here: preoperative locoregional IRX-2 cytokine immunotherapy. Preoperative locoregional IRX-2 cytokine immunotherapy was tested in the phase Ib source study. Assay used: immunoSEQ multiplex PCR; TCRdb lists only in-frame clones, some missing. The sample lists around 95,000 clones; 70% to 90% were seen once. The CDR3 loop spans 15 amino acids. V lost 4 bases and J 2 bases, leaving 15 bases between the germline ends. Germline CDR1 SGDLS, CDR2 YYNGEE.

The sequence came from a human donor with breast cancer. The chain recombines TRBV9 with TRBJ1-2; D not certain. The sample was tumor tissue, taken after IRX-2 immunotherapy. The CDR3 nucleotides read TGTGCCAGCAGCCTAACTACAGAGAGAAACTATGGCTACACCTTC. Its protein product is CASSLTTERNYGYTF.